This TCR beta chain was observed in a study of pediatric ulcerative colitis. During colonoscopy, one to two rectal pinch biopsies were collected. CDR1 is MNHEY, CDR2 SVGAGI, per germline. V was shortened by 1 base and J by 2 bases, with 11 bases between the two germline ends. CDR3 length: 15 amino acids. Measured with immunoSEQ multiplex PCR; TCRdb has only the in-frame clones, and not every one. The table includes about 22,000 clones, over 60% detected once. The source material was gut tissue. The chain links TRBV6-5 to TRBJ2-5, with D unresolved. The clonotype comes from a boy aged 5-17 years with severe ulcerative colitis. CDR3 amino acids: CASSYFPPPQETQYF. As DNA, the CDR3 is TGTGCCAGCAGTTACTTCCCCCCTCCTCAAGAGACCCAGTACTTC.